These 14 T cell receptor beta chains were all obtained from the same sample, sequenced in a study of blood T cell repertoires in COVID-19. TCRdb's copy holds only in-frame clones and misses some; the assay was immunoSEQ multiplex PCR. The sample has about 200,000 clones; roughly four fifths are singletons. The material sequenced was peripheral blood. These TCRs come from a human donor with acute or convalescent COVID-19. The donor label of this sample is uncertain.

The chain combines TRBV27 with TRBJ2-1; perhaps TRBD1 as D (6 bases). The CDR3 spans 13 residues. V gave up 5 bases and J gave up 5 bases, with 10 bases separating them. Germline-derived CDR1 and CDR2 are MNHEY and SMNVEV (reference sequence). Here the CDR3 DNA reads TGTGCCAGCAGTCGGACAGAAAACAATGAGCAGTTCTTC. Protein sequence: CASSRTENNEQFF.

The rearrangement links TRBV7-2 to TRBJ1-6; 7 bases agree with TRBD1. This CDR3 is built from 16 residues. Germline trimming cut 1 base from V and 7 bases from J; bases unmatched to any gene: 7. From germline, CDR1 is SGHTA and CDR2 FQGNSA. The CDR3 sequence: CASSLVFGQANSPLHF. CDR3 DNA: TGTGCCAGCAGCTTAGTTTTCGGACAGGCAAATTCACCCCTCCACTTT. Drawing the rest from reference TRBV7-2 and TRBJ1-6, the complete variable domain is GAGVSQSPSNKVTEKGKDVELRCDPISGHTALYWYRQSLGQGLEFLIYFQGNSAPDKSGLPSDRFSAERTGGSVSTLTIQRTQQEDSAVYLCASSLVFGQANSPLHFGNGTRLTVT.

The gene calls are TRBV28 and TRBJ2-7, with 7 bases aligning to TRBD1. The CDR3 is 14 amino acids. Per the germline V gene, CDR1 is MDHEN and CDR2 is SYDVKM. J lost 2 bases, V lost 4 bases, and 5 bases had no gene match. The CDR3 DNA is TGTGCCAGCAGTTCCCCGGGACAGACCTACGAGCAGTACTTC. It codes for CASSSPGQTYEQYF.

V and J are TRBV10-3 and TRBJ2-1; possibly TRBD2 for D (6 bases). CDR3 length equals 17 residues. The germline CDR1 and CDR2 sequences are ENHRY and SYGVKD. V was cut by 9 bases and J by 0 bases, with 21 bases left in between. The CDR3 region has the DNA TGTGCCATTTGGGACTCAAAGGGGATTAGCTCCTACAATGAGCAGTTCTTC. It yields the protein CAIWDSKGISSYNEQFF.

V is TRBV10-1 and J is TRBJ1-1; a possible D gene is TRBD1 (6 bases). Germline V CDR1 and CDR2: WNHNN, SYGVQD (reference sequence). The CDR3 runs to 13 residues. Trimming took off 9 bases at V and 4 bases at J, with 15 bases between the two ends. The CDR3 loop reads CASAPGGATEAFF. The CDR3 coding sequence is TGCGCCAGTGCCCCGGGGGGGGCCACTGAAGCTTTCTTT.

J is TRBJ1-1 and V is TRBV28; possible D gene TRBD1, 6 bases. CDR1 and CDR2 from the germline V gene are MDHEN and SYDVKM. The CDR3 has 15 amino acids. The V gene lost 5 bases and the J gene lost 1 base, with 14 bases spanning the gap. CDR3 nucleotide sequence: TGTGCCAGCAGTGTACCCACAGGGTGGAACACTGAAGCTTTCTTT. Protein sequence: CASSVPTGWNTEAFF.

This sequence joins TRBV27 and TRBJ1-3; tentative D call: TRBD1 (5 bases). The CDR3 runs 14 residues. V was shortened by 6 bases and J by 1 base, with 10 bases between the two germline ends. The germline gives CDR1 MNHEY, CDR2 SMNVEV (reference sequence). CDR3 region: CASRGGVSGNTIYF. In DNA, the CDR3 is TGTGCCAGCAGGGGGGGAGTTTCTGGAAACACCATATATTTT.

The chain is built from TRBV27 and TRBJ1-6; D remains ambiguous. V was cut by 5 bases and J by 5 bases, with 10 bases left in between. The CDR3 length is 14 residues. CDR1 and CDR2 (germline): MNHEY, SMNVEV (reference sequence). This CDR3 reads CASSPGRNNSPLHF. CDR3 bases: TGTGCCAGCAGTCCCGGGAGGAATAATTCACCCCTCCACTTT.

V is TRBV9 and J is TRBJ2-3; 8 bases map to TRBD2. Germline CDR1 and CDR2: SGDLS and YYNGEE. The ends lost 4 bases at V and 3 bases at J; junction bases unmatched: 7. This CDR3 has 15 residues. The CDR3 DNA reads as TGTGCCAGCAGCCCGGGGGGGGAGAGGACAGATACGCAGTATTTT. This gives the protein CASSPGGERTDTQYF.

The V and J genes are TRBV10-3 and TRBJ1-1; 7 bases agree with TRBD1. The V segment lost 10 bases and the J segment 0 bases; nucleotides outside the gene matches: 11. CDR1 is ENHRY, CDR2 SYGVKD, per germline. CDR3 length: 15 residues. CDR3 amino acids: CATRAAGQLNTEAFF. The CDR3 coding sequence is TGTGCCACCAGGGCGGCGGGACAGTTGAACACTGAAGCTTTCTTT.

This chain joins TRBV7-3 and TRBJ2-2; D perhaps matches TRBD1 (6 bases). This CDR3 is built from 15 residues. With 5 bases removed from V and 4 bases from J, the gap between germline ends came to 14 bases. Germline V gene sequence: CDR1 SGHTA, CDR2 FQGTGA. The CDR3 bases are TGTGCCAGCAGCCCAGGGGTGGCGGCCACCGGGGAGCTGTTTTTT. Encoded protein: CASSPGVAATGELFF.

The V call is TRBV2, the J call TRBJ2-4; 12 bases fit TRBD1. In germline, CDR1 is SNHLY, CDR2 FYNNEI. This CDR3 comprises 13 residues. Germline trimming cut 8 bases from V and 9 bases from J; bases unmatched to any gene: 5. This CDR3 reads CASAGTGGRIQYF. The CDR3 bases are TGTGCCAGCGCCGGGACAGGGGGCCGCATTCAGTACTTC.

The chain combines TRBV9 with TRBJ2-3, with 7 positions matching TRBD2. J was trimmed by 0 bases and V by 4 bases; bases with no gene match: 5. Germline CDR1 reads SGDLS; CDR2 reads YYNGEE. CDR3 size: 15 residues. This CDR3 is CASSWGGTSTDTQYF. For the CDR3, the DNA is TGTGCCAGCAGCTGGGGGGGAACTAGCACAGATACGCAGTATTTT.

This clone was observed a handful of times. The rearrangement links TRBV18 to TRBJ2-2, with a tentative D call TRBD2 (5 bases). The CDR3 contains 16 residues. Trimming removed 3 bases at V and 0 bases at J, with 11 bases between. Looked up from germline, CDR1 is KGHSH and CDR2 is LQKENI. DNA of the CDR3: TGTGCCAGCTCACCCTTAGCGATCACGAACACCGGGGAGCTGTTTTTT. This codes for CASSPLAITNTGELFF.